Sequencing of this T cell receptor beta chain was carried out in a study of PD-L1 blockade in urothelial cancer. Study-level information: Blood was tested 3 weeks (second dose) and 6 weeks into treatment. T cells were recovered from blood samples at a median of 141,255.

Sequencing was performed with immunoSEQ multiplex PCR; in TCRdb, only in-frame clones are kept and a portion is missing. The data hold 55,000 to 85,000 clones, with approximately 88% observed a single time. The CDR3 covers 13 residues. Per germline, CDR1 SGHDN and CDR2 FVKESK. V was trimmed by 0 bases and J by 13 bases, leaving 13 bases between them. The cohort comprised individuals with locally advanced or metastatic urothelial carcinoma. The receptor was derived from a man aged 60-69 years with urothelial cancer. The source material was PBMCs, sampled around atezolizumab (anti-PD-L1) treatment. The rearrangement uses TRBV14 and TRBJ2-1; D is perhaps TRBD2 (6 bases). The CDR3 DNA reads TGTGCCAGCAGCCAAGAGAACCTCGGGAGACAGTTCTTC. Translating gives CASSQENLGRQFF.